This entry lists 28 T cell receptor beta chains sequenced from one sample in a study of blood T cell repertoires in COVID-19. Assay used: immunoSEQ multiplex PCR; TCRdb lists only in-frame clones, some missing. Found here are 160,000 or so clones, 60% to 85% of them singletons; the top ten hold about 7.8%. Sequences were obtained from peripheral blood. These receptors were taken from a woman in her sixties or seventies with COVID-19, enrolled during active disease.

CDR3 DNA: TGTGCCAGCAGCTTAGGACAGGGGGTATTCGAGTACTTC. Protein sequence: CASSLGQGVFEYF. The chain joins TRBV5-6 to TRBJ2-5; 10 nucleotides match TRBD1. V gave up 2 bases and J gave up 12 bases; unmatched junction bases: 7. Germline CDR1 reads SGHDT; CDR2 reads YYEEEE. CDR3 length equals 13 residues.

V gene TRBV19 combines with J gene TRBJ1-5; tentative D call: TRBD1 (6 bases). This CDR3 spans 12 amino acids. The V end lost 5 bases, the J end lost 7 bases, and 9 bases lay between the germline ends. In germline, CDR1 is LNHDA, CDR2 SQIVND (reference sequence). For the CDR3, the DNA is TGTGCCAGTAGTTATACAGGGCAGCCCCAGCATTTT. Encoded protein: CASSYTGQPQHF.

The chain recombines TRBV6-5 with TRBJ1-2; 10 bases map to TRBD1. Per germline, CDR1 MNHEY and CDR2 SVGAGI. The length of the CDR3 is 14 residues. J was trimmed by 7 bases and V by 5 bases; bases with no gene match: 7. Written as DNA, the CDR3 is TGTGCCAGCAGTCCGACAGGGGGCCCTACTGGCTACACCTTC. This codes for CASSPTGGPTGYTF.

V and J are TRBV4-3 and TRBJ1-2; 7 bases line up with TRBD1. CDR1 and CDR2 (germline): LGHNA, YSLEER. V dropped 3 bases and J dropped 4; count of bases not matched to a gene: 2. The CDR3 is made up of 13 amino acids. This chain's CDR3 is CASSHRTGYGYTF. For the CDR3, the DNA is TGCGCCAGCAGCCACCGGACAGGCTATGGCTACACCTTC.

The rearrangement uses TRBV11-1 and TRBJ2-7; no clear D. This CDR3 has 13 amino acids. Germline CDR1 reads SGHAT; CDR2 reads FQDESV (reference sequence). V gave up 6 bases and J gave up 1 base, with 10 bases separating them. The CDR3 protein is CASRYSISYEQYV. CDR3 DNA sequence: TGTGCCAGCAGGTATAGTATTTCCTACGAGCAGTACGTC.

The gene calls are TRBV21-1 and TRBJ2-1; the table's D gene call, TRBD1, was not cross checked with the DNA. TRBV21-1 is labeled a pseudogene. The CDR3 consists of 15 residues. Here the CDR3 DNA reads TGTGCCAGCAGCACCCGGGCAGGGTTAAGGGATGAGCAGTTCTTC. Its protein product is CASSTRAGLRDEQFF.

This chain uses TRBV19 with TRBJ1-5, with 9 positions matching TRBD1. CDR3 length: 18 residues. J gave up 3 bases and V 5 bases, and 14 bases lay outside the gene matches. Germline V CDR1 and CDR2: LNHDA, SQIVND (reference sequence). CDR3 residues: CASSGGRTGAGYNQPQHF. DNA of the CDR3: TGTGCCAGTAGTGGGGGCCGGACAGGGGCCGGGTACAATCAGCCCCAGCATTTT.

The CDR3 nucleotides read TGTGCCATATCCCCCCAGCGGTATGATGAGCAGTTCTTC. Translation: CAISPQRYDEQFF. The V gene is TRBV10-3, the J gene TRBJ2-1; D might be TRBD2 (5 bases). Trimming took 9 bases from V and 8 from J, leaving 17 bases between them. This CDR3 has 13 amino acids. Germline V gene data show CDR1 as ENHRY and CDR2 as SYGVKD.

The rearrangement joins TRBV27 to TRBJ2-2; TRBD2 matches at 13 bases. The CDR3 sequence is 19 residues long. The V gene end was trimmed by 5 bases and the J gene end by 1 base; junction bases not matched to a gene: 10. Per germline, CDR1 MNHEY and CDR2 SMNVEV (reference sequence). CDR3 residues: CASSPGRLAGGRNTGELFF. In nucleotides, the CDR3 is TGTGCCAGCAGTCCCGGAAGACTAGCGGGGGGACGGAACACCGGGGAGCTGTTTTTT.

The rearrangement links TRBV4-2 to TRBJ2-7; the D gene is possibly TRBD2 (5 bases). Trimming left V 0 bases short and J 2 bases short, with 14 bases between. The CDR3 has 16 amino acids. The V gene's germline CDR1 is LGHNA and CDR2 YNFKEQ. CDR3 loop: CASSQDSGLNTYEQYF. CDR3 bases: TGTGCCAGCAGCCAAGATTCAGGACTCAACACCTACGAGCAGTACTTC.

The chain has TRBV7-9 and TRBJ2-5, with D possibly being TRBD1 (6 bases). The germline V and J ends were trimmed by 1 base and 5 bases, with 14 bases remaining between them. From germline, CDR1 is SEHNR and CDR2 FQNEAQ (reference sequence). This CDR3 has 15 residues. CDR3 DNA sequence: TGTGCCAGCAGCTTAGGGGGGCGCGGTTGGGAGACCCAGTACTTC. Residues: CASSLGGRGWETQYF.

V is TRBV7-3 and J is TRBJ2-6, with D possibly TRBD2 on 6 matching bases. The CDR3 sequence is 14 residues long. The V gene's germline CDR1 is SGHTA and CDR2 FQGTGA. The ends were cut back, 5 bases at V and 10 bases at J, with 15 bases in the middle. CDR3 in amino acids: CASSRKGGENVLTF. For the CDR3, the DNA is TGTGCCAGCAGCCGTAAAGGCGGGGAAAACGTCCTGACTTTC.

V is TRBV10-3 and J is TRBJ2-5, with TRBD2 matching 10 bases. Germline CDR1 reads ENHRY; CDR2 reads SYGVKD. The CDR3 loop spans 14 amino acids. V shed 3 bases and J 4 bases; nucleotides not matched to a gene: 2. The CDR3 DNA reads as TGTGCCATCAGTGATGGACTAGCGGCAGAGACCCAGTACTTC. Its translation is CAISDGLAAETQYF.

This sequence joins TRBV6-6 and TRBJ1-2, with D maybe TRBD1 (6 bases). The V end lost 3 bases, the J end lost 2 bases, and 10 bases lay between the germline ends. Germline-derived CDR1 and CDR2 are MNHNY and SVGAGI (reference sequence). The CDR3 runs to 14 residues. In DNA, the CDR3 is TGTGCCAGCAGTTATGCCACAGGGAACTATGGCTACACCTTC. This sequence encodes CASSYATGNYGYTF.

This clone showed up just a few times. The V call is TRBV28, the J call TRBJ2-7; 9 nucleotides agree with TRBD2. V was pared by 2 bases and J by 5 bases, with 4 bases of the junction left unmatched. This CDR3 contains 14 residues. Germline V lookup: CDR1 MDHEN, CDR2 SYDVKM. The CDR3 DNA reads TGTGCCAGCAGTTTAATAGCGGGAGACCACGAGCAGTACTTC. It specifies CASSLIAGDHEQYF.

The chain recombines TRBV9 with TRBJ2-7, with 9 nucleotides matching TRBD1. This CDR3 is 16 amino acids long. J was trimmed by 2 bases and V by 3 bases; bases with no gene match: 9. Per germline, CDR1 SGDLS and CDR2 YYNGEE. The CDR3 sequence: CASSASRDRATYEQYF. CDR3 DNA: TGTGCCAGCAGCGCGAGCCGGGACAGGGCGACCTACGAGCAGTACTTC. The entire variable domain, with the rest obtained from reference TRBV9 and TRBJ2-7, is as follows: DSGVTQTPKHLITATGQRVTLRCSPRSGDLSVYWYQQSLDQGLQFLIQYYNGEERAKGNILERFSAQQFPDLHSELNLSSLELGDSALYFCASSASRDRATYEQYFGPGTRLTVT.

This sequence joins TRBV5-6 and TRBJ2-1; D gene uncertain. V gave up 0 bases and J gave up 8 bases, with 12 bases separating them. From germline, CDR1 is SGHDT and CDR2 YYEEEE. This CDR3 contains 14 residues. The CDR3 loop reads CASSLDFIPDEQFF. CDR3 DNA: TGTGCCAGCAGCTTGGACTTTATCCCGGATGAGCAGTTCTTC.

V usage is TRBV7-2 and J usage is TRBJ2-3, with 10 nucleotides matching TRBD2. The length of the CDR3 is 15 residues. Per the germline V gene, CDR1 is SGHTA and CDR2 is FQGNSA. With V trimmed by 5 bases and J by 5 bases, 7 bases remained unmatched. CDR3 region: CASSPLAGRIDTQYF. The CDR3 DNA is TGTGCCAGCAGCCCACTAGCGGGACGGATAGATACGCAGTATTTT.

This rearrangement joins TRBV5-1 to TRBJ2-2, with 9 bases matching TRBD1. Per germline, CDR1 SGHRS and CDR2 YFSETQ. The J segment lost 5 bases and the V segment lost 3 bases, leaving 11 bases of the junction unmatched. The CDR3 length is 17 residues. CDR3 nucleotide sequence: TGCGCCAGCAGCTCAGGGACAGGGCTGTTTAAGACCGGGGAGCTGTTTTTT. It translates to CASSSGTGLFKTGELFF.

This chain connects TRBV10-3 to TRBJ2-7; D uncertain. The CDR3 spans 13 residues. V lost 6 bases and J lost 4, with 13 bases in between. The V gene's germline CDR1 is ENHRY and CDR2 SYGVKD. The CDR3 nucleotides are TGTGCCATCAGAGGAGACCGCGGATACGAGCAGTACGTC. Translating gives CAIRGDRGYEQYV.

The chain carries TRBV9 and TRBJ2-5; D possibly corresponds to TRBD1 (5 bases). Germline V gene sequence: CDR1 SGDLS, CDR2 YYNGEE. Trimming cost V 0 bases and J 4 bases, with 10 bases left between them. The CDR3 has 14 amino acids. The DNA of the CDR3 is TGTGCCAGCAGCGTAGACAGGAACCGAGAGACCCAGTACTTC. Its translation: CASSVDRNRETQYF.

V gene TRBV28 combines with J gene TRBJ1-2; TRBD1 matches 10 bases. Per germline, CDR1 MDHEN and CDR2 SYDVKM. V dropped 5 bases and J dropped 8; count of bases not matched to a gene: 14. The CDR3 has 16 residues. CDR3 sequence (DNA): TGTGCCAGCAGTCCGACTCGATCCGACAGGGGGCTCGGCTACACCTTC. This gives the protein CASSPTRSDRGLGYTF.

The CDR3 sequence is CASSQDQATSGRATYNEQFF. CDR3 nucleotide sequence: TGTGCCAGCAGCCAAGATCAGGCGACTAGCGGGAGGGCCACCTACAATGAGCAGTTCTTC. The rearrangement uses TRBV4-2 and TRBJ2-1; TRBD2 agrees at 14 bases. The CDR3 length is 20 residues. Germline assignment: CDR1 LGHNA and CDR2 YNFKEQ. V shed 0 bases, J shed 2 bases, and the junction held 9 bases outside the gene matches.

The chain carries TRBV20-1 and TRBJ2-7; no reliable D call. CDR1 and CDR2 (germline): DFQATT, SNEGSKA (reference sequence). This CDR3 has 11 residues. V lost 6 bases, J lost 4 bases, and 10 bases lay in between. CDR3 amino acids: CSALVIYEQYF. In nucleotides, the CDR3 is TGCAGTGCCCTAGTGATTTACGAGCAGTACTTC.

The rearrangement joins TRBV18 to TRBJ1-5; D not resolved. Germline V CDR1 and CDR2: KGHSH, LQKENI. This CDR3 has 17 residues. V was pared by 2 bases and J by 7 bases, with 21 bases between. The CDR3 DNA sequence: TGTGCCAGCTCACCAACGGCCGGGAGGCCCCTATACCAGCCCCAGCATTTT. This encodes CASSPTAGRPLYQPQHF.

The CDR3 sequence: CASSSRVQGDTGELFF. In nucleotides, the CDR3 is TGCGCCAGCAGCTCGAGGGTCCAGGGGGACACCGGGGAGCTGTTTTTT. The gene calls are TRBV5-1 and TRBJ2-2; TRBD1 matches at 7 bases. The CDR3 is 16 residues long. After removal of 3 bases from V and 3 bases from J, the junction contained 8 bases not matched to a gene. Germline V gene lookup returns CDR1 SGHRS and CDR2 YFSETQ.

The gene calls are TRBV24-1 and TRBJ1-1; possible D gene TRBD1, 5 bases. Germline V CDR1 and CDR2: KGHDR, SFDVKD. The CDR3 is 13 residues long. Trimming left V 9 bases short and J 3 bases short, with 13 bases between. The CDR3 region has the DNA TGTGCCACCCGAGGCAGGGTGGACACTGAAGCTTTCTTT. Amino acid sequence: CATRGRVDTEAFF.

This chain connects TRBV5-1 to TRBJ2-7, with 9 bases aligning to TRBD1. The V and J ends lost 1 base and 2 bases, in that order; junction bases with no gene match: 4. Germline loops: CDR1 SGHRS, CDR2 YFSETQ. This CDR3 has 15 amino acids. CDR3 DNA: TGCGCCAGCAGCTTGTCCGGGACAGGGACCTACGAGCAGTACGTC. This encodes CASSLSGTGTYEQYV.